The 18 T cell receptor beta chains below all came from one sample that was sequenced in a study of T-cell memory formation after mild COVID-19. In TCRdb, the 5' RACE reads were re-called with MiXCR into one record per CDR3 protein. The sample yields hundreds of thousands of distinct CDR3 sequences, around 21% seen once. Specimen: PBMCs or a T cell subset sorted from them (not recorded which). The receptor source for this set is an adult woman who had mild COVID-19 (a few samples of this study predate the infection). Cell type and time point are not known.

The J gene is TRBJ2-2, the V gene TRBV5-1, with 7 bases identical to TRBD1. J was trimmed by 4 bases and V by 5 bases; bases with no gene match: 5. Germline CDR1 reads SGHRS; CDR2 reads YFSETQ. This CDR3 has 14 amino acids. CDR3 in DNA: TGCGCCAGCAGTTCACAGGGGATCACCGGGGAGCTGTTTTTT. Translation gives CASSSQGITGELFF.

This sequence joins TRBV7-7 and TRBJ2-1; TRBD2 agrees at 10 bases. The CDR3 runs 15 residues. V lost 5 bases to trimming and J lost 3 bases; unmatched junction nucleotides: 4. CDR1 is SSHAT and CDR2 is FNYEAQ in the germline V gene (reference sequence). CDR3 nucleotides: TGTGCCAGCAGCATTAGCGGGGGGAACTACAATGAGCAGTTCTTC. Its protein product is CASSISGGNYNEQFF. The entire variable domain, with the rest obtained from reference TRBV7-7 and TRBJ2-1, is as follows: GAGVSQSPRYKVTKRGQDVTLRCDPISSHATLYWYQQALGQGPEFLTYFNYEAQPDKSGLPSDRFSAERPEGSISTLTIQRTEQRDSAMYRCASSISGGNYNEQFFGPGTRLTVL.

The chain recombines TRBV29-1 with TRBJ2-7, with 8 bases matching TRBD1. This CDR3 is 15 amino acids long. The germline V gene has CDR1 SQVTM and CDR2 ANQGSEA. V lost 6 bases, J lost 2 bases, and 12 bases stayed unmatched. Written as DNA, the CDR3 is TGCAGCGTCACAACCCGGACAGGGTCCCCCTACGAGCAGTACTTC. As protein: CSVTTRTGSPYEQYF.

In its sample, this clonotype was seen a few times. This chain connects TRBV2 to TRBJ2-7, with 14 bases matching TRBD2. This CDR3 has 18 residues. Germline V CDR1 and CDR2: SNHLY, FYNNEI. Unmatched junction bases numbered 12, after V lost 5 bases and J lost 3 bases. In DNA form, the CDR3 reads TGTGCCAGCAGTAGCAGACTAGCGGGAGGGCCGAGCGGCTACGAGCAGTACTTC. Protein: CASSSRLAGGPSGYEQYF.

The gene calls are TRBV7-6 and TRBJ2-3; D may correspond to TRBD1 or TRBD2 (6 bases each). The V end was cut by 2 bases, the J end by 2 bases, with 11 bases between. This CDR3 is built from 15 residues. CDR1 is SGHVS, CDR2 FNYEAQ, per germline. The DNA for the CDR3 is TGTGCCAGCAGCTTAACCGCGGGACACACAGATACGCAGTATTTT. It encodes CASSLTAGHTDTQYF. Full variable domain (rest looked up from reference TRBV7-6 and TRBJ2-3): GAGVSQSPRYKVTKRGQDVALRCDPISGHVSLYWYRQALGQGPEFLTYFNYEAQQDKSGLPNDRFSAERPEGSISTLTIQRTEQRDSAMYRCASSLTAGHTDTQYFGPGTRLTVL.

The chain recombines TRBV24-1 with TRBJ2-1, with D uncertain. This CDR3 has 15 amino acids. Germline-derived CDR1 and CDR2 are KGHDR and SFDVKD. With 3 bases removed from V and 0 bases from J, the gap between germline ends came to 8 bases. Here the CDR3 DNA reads TGTGCCACCAGTGATGTCTCCTACTCCTACAATGAGCAGTTCTTC. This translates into CATSDVSYSYNEQFF.

The CDR3 DNA reads TGTGCCAGCAGTTTATGGTCAGATACGCAGTATTTT. Translation: CASSLWSDTQYF. The chain combines TRBV27 with TRBJ2-3; unclear D gene. The CDR3 is 12 amino acids. Trimming stripped 1 base from V and 4 bases from J, with 3 bases between. CDR1 and CDR2 (germline): MNHEY, SMNVEV (reference sequence).

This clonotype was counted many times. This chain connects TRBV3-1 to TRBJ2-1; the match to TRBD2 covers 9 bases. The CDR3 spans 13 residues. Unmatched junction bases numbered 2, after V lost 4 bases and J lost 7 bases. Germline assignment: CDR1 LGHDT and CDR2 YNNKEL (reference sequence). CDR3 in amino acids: CASSRLAANEQFF. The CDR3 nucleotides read TGTGCCAGCAGCCGACTAGCGGCGAATGAGCAGTTCTTC.

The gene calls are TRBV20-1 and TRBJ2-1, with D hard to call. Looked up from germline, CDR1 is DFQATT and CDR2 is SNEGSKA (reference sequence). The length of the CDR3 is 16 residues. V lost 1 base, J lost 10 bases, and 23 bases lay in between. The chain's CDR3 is CSARVAQSLWVGEQFF. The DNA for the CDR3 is TGCAGTGCTAGAGTCGCGCAGTCTCTCTGGGTCGGGGAGCAGTTCTTC.

CDR3 bases: TGTGCCAGCAGCCAAGATTGGACAGGTTTTTACTACGAGCAGTACTTC. Encoded protein: CASSQDWTGFYYEQYF. The V call is TRBV3-1, the J call TRBJ2-7; 7 nucleotides line up with TRBD1. Per the germline V gene, CDR1 is LGHDT and CDR2 is YNNKEL (reference sequence). With 0 bases clipped from V and 3 bases from J, the junction kept 8 bases outside the gene matches. The CDR3 consists of 16 residues.

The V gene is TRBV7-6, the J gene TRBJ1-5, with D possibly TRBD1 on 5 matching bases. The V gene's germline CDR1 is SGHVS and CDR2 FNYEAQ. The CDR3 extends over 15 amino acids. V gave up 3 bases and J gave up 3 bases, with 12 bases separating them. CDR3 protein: CASSLGQTFNQPQHF. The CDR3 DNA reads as TGTGCCAGCAGCTTGGGGCAGACCTTCAATCAGCCCCAGCATTTT.

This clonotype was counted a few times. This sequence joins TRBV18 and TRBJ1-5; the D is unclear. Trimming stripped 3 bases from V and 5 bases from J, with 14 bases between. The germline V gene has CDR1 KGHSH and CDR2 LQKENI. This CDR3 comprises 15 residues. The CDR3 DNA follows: TGTGCCAGCTCACCGGCCGGGTGGTTAGATCAGCCCCAGCATTTT. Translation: CASSPAGWLDQPQHF.

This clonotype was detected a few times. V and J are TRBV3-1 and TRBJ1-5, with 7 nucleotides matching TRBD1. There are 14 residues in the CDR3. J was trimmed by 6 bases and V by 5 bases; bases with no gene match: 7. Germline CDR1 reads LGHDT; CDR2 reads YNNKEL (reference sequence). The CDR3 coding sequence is TGTGCCAGCAGCTCCCGACAGGGAAGTCAGCCCCAGCATTTT. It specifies CASSSRQGSQPQHF.

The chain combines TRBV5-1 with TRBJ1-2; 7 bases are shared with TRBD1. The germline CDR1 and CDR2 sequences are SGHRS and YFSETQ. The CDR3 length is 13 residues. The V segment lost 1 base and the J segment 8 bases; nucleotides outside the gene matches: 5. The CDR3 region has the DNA TGCGCCAGCAGCTTGACCGGGACAGAAGGCTACACCTTC. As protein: CASSLTGTEGYTF.

In DNA form, the CDR3 reads TGTGCCAGCAGCTTAGTCCGGGACAGGGGTTGGTCCTATAATTCACCCCTCCACTTT. Translated: CASSLVRDRGWSYNSPLHF. The V and J genes are TRBV7-2 and TRBJ1-6, with 10 nucleotides matching TRBD1. CDR1 and CDR2 (germline): SGHTA, FQGNSA. This CDR3 has 19 residues. V was clipped by 1 base and J by 1 base; unmatched bases: 7. Drawing the rest from reference TRBV7-2 and TRBJ1-6, the complete variable domain is GAGVSQSPSNKVTEKGKDVELRCDPISGHTALYWYRQSLGQGLEFLIYFQGNSAPDKSGLPSDRFSAERTGGSVSTLTIQRTQQEDSAVYLCASSLVRDRGWSYNSPLHFGNGTRLTVT.

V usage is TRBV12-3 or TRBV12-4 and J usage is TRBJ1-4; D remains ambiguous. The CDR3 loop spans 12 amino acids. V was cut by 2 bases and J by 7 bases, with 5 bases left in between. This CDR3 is CASSLWAEKLFF. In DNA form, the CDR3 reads TGTGCCAGCAGTTTATGGGCTGAAAAACTGTTTTTT.

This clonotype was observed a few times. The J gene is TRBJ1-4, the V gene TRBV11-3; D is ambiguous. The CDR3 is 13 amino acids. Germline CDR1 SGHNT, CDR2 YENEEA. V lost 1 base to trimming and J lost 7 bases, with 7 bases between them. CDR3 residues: CASSLGEIEKLFF. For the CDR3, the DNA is TGTGCCAGCAGCTTAGGCGAGATTGAAAAACTGTTTTTT.

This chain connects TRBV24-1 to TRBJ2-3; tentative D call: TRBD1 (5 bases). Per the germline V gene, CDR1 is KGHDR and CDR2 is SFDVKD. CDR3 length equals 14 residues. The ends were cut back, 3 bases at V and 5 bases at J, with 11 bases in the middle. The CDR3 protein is CATSDTQGLDTQYF. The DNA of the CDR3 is TGTGCCACCAGTGATACCCAGGGTTTAGATACGCAGTATTTT.